This T cell receptor beta chain was found in a study of cytomegalovirus exposure and HLA in healthy donors. PCR involved 60 Vbeta and 13 Jbeta primers. The assay was immunoSEQ multiplex PCR, and TCRdb's table has in-frame clones only and misses some. The data contain tens of thousands of clones, roughly 80% of them singletons. V lost 6 bases and J lost 7; bases outside the gene matches: 7. Germline V lookup: CDR1 MNHNS, CDR2 SASEGT. CDR3 length: 13 residues. Remarks on this clone: Its matching antigen is unknown.

Study-level points and caveats: Highly shared variants forming one cluster were likely a sequencing artifact.

This sequence originates from a young man in good health and CMV-seronegative. The V and J genes are TRBV6-1 and TRBJ1-2, with TRBD1 identical over 8 bases. The sample comprised PBMCs. The CDR3 coding sequence is TGTGCCAGCAGGGGCAGGGGGCTGGTTGGCTACACCTTC. This codes for CASRGRGLVGYTF.